This T cell receptor beta chain was retrieved from a study of blood T cell repertoires in COVID-19 (dated by TCRdb to about 2020). About the investigation overall: Collaborator samples came from the United States, Italy and Spain and covered acute and convalescent phases of COVID-19. The prospective study material was composed of cDNA or gDNA derived from T cells, B-cell-depleted T cells, or PBMCs. Subjects who had been exposed to COVID-19, were actively infected with it, or had recovered from it provided the deeply sampled blood TCRbeta repertoires that made up the dataset. The repertoires were made available in a free public database intended to serve as a resource for research on the immune response to SARS-CoV-2. Samples came from the ongoing ImmuneRACE study (first 160 participants) plus 1,254 subjects from 6 global collaborators. Sample metadata almost always included a de-identified subject ID, COVID-19 status, age in years and sex. Where available, HLA class I and class II types were taken from metadata supplied by the sample provider and were not determined by assay-based typing. Study-wide findings and limitations: The amount of clinical and demographic metadata varied by source and participant and was provided uncurated.

There are 14 amino acids in the CDR3, from cysteine to phenylalanine inclusive. Only CDR3 DNA remains: 42 bases, in frame from the first base. CDR1 SGHRS and CDR2 YFSETQ were looked up in the germline V gene. V lost 5 bases and J lost 5 bases; the stretch between them is 13 bases long. Remarks on this clone: Its antigen is currently not known. No quality values exist for individual bases; no much larger clone is one base distant.

TCRbeta CDR3 regions were amplified from genomic DNA using the immunoSEQ Assay, a bias-controlled multiplex PCR. For the original study's pipeline: Nucleated cell counts per sample were estimated from amplification of reference gene primers within the assay. To quantify the absolute abundance of each unique TCRbeta CDR3 rearrangement, sequence reads were collapsed and filtered. For each sample, productive Simpson clonality was calculated as the square root of Simpson's diversity index over productive rearrangements. In its TCRdb copy, this immuneACCESS table keeps in-frame sequences only and misses some clones. Where compared with another copy, unresolved V genes explain less than half of these, and the others have no known cause. V, J and clone size were drawn from that table, and D and trimming were deduced from the DNA. Across this sample there are more than 75,000 clones, with around 88% seen only once. The leading ten clones occupy approximately 4.4% of the sample.

Each collaborating institution followed its own protocols to collect whole blood in K2EDTA tubes. Collaborator samples were shipped for TCRbeta analysis as frozen whole blood, isolated PBMCs, or DNA extracted from either sample type. Sequenced sample: peripheral blood. The V and J segments used are TRBV5-1 and TRBJ2-2; TRBD2 is a weak D gene call, 5 bases matching. This receptor was identified in an elderly woman with acute or convalescent COVID-19. The CDR3 is CASRDFSITGELFF. The sequenced DNA: TGCGCCAGCAGGGACTTTTCTATAACCGGGGAGCTGTTTTTT.